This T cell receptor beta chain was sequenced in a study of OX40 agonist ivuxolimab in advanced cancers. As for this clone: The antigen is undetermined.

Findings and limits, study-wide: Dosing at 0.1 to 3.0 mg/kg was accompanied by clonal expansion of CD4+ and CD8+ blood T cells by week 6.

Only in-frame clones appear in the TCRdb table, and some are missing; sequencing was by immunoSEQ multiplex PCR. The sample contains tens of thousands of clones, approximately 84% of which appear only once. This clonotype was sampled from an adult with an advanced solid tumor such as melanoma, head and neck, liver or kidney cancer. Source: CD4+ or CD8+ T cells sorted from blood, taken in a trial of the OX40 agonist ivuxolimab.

This chain's CDR3 is CASSLGGEGGYTF. The CDR3 nucleotides are TGCGCCAGCAGCTTGGGGGGAGAGGGTGGCTACACCTTC. This rearrangement joins TRBV5-1 to TRBJ1-2; D gene unclear. V lost 0 bases and J 7 bases, leaving 10 bases between the germline ends. Per germline, CDR1 SGHRS and CDR2 YFSETQ. The CDR3 consists of 13 residues.